These T cell receptor beta chains were read from a single sample in a study of blood T cell repertoires in COVID-19. Profiled with immunoSEQ multiplex PCR; TCRdb holds only in-frame clones, not every one. The repertoire holds about 300,000 clones, with 80% to 95% as singletons. Material: peripheral blood. The receptors derive from a woman younger than 45 with COVID-19, enrolled during active disease. The CDR3 runs from the conserved cysteine through the conserved F or W. Fields, in order: V gene, J gene, D gene, CDR3 protein. D genes are given only for firm matches.

TRBV10-2	TRBJ1-1	.	CASLVYTEAFF
TRBV6-2/TRBV6-3	TRBJ2-3	TRBD2	CASSPSPGLAGTDTQYF
TRBV5-5	TRBJ2-7	.	CASSPGDRAKYEQYF
TRBV19	TRBJ2-7	TRBD2	CASSKFGTSGTSYEQYF
TRBV5-1	TRBJ2-7	.	CASSLVQPTYEQYF
TRBV27	TRBJ2-3	TRBD2	CASSLLAGGLGDTQYF
TRBV5-6	TRBJ2-1	TRBD2	CASSSISGRAFYNEQFF
TRBV5-1	TRBJ2-7	TRBD1	CASSKDRAGYEQYF
TRBV30	TRBJ1-4	TRBD1	CAWSGQGREKLFF
TRBV18	TRBJ1-6	TRBD1	CASSRDRVNSPLHF
TRBV12-3/TRBV12-4	TRBJ1-1	TRBD1	CASSLGQGLKAFF
TRBV3-1/TRBV3-2	TRBJ2-7	.	CASCLSGAGYEQYF
TRBV7-9	TRBJ2-4	.	CASSLARIDDIQYF
TRBV18	TRBJ2-7	.	CASSPGGGEQYF
TRBV7-2	TRBJ2-2	.	CASSMGFSGELFF